These T cell receptor beta chains were read from a single sample in a study of blood T cells in healthy people across ages. TCRdb called the 5' RACE reads again in MiXCR, with one record for every CDR3 protein. The data show 780,000 or so distinct CDR3 sequences, 20% to 25% seen once. The data were also submitted as part of a second study, on T cells of mothers and their children.

The sample taken for sequencing was blood. Source of these receptors: a boy younger than 18 in good health. Both conserved end residues are part of each CDR3. The D gene is left open where the match is weak. Clone size is given for some rows only: seen once, a few or many times, or a class if the clone is expanded.

>TRBJ2-6|NA|few|TRBV5-1
TGCGCCAGCAGCGTCGGGGCCAACGTCCTGACTTTC
CASSVGANVLTF
>TRBJ1-6|NA|NA|TRBV29-1
TGCAGCGTTCGGGACAATTTTAATTCACCCCTCCACTTT
CSVRDNFNSPLHF
>TRBJ2-2|TRBD2|few|TRBV7-9
TGTGCCAGCAGCTCACCCCTGGGACTAGCGGGGCGAGAGAACACCGGGGAGCTGTTTTTT
CASSSPLGLAGRENTGELFF
>TRBJ2-7|NA|few|TRBV7-2
TGTGCCAGCAGCTTAGCGGGACAACGTGTTGGGGAGCAGTACTTC
CASSLAGQRVGEQYF
>TRBJ2-3|TRBD2|few|TRBV5-6
TGTGCCAGCAGCCTCCCAGGACTAGCGACCACAGATACGCAGTATTTT
CASSLPGLATTDTQYF
>TRBJ2-5|NA|few|TRBV12-3/TRBV12-4
TGTGCCAGCAGAGGGGACGGAGCCAGAGAGACCCAGTACTTC
CASRGDGARETQYF
>TRBJ2-7|NA|NA|TRBV20-1
TGCAGTGCTAGGGCGGGACAGCTAAACGAGCAGTACTTC
CSARAGQLNEQYF
>TRBJ1-1|NA|few|TRBV13
TGTGCCAGCAGCTTAGGCCTACCCCCAGGGGTGAACACTGAAGCTTTCTTT
CASSLGLPPGVNTEAFF
>TRBJ2-7|TRBD2|NA|TRBV2
TGTGCCAGCAGCCTCCCGCTAGCGGGGACCAGTAGTTTAGAGTACGAGCAGTACTTC
CASSLPLAGTSSLEYEQYF
>TRBJ2-7|NA|NA|TRBV3-1
TGTGCCAGCAGCCCGGGACCGGTGAACTACGAGCAGTACTTC
CASSPGPVNYEQYF
>TRBJ2-1|TRBD2|NA|TRBV6-2/TRBV6-3
TGTGCCAGCAGCTCCCCCCGGGGGGTTGGCTACAATGAGCAGTTCTTC
CASSSPRGVGYNEQFF
>TRBJ2-7|TRBD1|NA|TRBV6-6
TGTGCCAGCAGTCGGCCGGGACAGGTAGGATACGAGCAGTACTTC
CASSRPGQVGYEQYF
>TRBJ1-3|NA|NA|TRBV5-1
TGCGCCAGCAGCCTCAATTCCGTCGGAAACACCATATATTTT
CASSLNSVGNTIYF